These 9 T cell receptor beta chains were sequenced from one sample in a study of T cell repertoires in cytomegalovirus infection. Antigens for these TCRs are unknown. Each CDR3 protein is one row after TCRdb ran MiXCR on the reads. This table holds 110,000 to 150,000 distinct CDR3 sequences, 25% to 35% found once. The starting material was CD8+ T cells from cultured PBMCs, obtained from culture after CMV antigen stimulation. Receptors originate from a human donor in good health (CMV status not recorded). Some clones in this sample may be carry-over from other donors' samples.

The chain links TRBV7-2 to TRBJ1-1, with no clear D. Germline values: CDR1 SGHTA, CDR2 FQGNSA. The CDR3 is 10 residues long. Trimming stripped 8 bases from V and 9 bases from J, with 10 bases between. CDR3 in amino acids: CASWAAQAFF. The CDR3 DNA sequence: TGTGCCAGCTGGGCAGCCCAAGCTTTCTTT.

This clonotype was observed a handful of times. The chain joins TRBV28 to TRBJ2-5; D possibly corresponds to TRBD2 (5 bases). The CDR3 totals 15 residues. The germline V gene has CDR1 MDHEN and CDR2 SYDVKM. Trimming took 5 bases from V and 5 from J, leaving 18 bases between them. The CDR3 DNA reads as TGTGCCAGCAGTCCGATATTTGAGGGTTGGGAGACCCAGTACTTC. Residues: CASSPIFEGWETQYF.

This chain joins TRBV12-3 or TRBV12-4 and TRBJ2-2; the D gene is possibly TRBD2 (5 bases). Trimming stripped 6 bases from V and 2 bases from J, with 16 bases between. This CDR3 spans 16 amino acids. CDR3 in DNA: TGTGCCAGCAGCCCCGAGGAGGCAGTTAACACCGGGGAGCTGTTTTTT. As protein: CASSPEEAVNTGELFF.

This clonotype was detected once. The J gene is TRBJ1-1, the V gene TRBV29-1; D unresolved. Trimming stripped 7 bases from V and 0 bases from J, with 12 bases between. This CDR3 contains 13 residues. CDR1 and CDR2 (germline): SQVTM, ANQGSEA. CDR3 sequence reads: CSALDGLNTEAFF. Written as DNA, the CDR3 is TGCAGCGCCTTGGACGGGTTGAACACTGAAGCTTTCTTT.

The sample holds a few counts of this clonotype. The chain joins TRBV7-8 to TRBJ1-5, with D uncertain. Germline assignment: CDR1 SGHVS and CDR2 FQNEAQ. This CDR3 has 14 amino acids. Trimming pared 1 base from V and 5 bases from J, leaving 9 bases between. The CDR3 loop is CASSLEGGYQPQHF. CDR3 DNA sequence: TGTGCCAGCAGCTTAGAGGGTGGGTATCAGCCCCAGCATTTT. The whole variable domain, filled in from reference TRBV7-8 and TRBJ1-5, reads GAGVSQSPRYKVAKRGQDVALRCDPISGHVSLFWYQQALGQGPEFLTYFQNEAQLDKSGLPSDRFFAERPEGSVSTLKIQRTQQEDSAVYLCASSLEGGYQPQHFGDGTRLSIL.

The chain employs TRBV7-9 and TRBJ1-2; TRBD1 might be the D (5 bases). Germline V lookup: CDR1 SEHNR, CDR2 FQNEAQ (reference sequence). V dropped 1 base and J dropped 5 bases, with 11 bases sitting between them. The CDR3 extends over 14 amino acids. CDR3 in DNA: TGTGCCAGCAGCTTAGGATGGGACGGATATGGCTACACCTTC. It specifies CASSLGWDGYGYTF.

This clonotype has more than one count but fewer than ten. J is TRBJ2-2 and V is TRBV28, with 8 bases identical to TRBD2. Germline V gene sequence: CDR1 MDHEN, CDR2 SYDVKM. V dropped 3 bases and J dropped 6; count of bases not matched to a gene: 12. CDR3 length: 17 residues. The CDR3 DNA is TGTGCCAGCAGTTTGGTAGCGGGAACACATCATTCCGGGGAGCTGTTTTTT. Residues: CASSLVAGTHHSGELFF.

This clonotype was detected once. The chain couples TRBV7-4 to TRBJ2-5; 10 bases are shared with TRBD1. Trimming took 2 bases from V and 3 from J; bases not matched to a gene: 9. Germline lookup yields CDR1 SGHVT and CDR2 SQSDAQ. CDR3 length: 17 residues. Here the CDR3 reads CASSLPRQGAYKETQYF. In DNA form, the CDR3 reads TGTGCCAGCAGCTTACCGAGACAGGGGGCCTACAAAGAGACCCAGTACTTC.

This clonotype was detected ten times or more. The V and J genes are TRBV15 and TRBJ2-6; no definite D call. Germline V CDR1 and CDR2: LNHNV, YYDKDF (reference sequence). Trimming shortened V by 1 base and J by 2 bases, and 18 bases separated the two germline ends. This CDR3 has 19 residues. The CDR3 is CATSRVAGDEKTGANVLTF. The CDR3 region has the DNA TGTGCCACCAGCAGAGTGGCCGGCGACGAGAAGACTGGGGCCAACGTCCTGACTTTC.